Sequencing of this TCR beta chain was carried out in a study of tumor and adjacent non-tumor tissue in lung cancer. As for the study in general: Patients were aged roughly 31 to 76, approximately ten men and about five women, stage I to III. Whole-study findings and limits: Significantly higher TCR diversity was found in tumor than normal lung. Tumor repertoires had a smaller top 100 clone share than normal lung.

V lost 4 bases to trimming and J lost 3 bases; unmatched junction nucleotides: 2. The CDR3 loop spans 15 amino acids. The germline gives CDR1 MNHEY, CDR2 SVGEGT. Note on this clonotype: Its antigen is unidentified.

A modified ARM-PCR protocol with three rounds of nested PCR amplified TCRbeta. TCRdb re-called the multiplex PCR reads through MiXCR, storing one row per CDR3 protein. The table has about 86,000 distinct CDR3 sequences, 65% to 80% seen once. RNA was extracted from bulk tissue without any cell sorting. Distant lung tissue was collected more than 3 cm away from the tumor edge. Donors were chemotherapy-naive, newly diagnosed lung cancer surgical patients in China, August–November 2014. This clonotype was obtained from a woman in her forties or fifties with non-small cell lung cancer. The V and J genes are TRBV6-2 or TRBV6-3 and TRBJ2-3, with 12 bases aligning to TRBD2. Sequencing was carried out using distant non-tumor lung tissue. The CDR3: CASSSTSGRTDTQYF. Here the CDR3 DNA reads TGTGCCAGCAGTTCAACTAGCGGGAGGACAGATACGCAGTATTTT.